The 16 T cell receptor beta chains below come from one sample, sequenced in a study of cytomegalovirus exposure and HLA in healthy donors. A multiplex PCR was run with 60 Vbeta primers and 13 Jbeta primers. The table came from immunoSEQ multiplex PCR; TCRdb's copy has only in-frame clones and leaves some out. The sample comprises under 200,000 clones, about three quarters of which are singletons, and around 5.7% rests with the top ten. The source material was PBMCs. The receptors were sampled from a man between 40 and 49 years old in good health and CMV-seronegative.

CDR3 coding DNA: TGTGCCAGCAGTTTGGGGGGCTATGGCTACACCTTC. Protein sequence: CASSLGGYGYTF. The chain joins TRBV25-1 to TRBJ1-2; possibly TRBD1 for D (5 bases). Germline V gives CDR1 MGHDK, CDR2 SYGVNS. V was pared by 5 bases and J by 4 bases, with 8 bases between. The CDR3 runs to 12 residues.

This CDR3 reads CATAPLKGLASGGDTQYF. CDR3 in DNA: TGTGCCACCGCTCCTCTGAAGGGACTAGCTAGTGGTGGCGATACGCAGTATTTT. The rearrangement joins TRBV15 to TRBJ2-3; 9 bases fit TRBD2. Per the germline V gene, CDR1 is LNHNV and CDR2 is YYDKDF (reference sequence). This CDR3 comprises 18 residues. Trimming removed 8 bases from V and 6 bases from J; junction bases left unmatched: 21.

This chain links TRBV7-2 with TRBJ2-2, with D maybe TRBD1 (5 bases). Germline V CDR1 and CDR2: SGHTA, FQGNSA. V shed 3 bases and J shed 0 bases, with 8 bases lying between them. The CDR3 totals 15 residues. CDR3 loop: CASSLAGTNTGELFF. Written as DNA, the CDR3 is TGTGCCAGCAGCTTGGCAGGGACGAACACCGGGGAGCTGTTTTTT.

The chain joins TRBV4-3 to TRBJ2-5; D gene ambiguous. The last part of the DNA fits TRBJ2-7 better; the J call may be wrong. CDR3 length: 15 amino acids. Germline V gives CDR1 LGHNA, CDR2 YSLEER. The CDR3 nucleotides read TGCGCCAGCAGCCAAGATTGGAGCCAGACCTACGAGCAGTACTTC. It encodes CASSQDWSQTYEQYF.

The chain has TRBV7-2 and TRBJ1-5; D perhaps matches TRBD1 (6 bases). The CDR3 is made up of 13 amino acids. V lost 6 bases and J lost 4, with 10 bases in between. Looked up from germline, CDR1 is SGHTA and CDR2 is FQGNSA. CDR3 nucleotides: TGTGCCAGCAGAGGTACAGGGAATCAGCCCCAGCATTTT. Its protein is CASRGTGNQPQHF.

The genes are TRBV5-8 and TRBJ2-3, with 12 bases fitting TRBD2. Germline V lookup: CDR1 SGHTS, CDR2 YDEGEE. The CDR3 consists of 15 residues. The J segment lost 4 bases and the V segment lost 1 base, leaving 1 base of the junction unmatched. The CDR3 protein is CASSLTSGGSDTQYF. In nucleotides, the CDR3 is TGTGCCAGCAGCTTGACTAGCGGGGGGTCAGATACGCAGTATTTT.

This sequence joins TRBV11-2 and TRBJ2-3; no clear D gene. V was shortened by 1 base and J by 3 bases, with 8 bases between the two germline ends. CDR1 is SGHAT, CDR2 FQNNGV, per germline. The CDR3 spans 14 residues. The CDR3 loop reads CASSLGAETDTQYF. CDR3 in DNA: TGTGCCAGCAGCTTAGGGGCTGAGACAGATACGCAGTATTTT.

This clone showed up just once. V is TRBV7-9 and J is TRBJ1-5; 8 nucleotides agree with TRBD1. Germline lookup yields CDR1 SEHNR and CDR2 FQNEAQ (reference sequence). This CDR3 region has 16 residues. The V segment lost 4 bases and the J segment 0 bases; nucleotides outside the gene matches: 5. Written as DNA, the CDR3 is TGTGCCAGCAGCTCGGACAGGGCCCATAGCAATCAGCCCCAGCATTTT. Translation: CASSSDRAHSNQPQHF.

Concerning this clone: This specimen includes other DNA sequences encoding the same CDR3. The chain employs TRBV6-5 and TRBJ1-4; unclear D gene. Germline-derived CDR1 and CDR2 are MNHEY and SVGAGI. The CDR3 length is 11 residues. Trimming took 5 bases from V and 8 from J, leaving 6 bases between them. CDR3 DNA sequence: TGTGCCAGCAGTACGGGGGAAAAACTGTTTTTT. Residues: CASSTGEKLFF.

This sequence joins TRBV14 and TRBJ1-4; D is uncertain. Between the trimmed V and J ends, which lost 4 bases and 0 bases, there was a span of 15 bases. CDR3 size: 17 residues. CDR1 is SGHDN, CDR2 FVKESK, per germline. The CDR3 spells CASSPRGALATNEKLFF. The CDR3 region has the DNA TGTGCCAGCAGCCCGCGTGGAGCCCTTGCAACTAATGAAAAACTGTTTTTT.

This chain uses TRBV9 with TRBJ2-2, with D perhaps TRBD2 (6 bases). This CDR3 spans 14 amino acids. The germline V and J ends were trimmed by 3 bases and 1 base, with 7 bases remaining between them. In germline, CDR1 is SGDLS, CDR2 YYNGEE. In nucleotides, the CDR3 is TGTGCCAGCAGCGCGCGGGGGAACACCGGGGAGCTGTTTTTT. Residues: CASSARGNTGELFF.

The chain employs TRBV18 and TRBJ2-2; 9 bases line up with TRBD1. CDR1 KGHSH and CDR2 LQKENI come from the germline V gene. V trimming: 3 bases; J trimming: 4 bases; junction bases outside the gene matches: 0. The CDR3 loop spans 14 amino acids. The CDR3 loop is CASSPTGGTGELFF. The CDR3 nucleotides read TGTGCCAGCTCACCGACAGGGGGCACCGGGGAGCTGTTTTTT.

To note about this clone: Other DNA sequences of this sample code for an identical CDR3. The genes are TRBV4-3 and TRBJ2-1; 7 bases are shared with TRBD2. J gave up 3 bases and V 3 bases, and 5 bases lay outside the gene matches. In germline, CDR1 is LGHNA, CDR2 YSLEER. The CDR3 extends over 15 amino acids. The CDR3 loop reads CASSQGLADYNEQFF. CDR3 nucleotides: TGCGCCAGCAGCCAGGGGCTAGCGGACTACAATGAGCAGTTCTTC.

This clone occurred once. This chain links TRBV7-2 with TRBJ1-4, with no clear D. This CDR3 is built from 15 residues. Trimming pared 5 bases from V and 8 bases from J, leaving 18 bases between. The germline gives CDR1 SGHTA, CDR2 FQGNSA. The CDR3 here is CASSPSTVYGEKLFF. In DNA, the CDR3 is TGTGCCAGCAGCCCATCGACGGTCTACGGGGAAAAACTGTTTTTT.

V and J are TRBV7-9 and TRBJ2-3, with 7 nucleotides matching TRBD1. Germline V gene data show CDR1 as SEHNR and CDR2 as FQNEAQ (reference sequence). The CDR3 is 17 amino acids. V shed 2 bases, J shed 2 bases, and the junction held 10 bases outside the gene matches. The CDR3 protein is CASSLPSRGIVTDTQYF. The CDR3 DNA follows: TGTGCCAGCAGCTTACCGTCCAGGGGGATCGTCACAGATACGCAGTATTTT.

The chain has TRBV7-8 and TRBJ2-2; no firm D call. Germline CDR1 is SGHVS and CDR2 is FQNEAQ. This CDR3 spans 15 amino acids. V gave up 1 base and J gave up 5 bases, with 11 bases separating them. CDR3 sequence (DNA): TGTGCCAGCAGCTTAGATGAGAGGTTGACCGGGGAGCTGTTTTTT. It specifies CASSLDERLTGELFF. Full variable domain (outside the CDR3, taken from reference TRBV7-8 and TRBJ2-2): GAGVSQSPRYKVAKRGQDVALRCDPISGHVSLFWYQQALGQGPEFLTYFQNEAQLDKSGLPSDRFFAERPEGSVSTLKIQRTQQEDSAVYLCASSLDERLTGELFFGEGSRLTVL.